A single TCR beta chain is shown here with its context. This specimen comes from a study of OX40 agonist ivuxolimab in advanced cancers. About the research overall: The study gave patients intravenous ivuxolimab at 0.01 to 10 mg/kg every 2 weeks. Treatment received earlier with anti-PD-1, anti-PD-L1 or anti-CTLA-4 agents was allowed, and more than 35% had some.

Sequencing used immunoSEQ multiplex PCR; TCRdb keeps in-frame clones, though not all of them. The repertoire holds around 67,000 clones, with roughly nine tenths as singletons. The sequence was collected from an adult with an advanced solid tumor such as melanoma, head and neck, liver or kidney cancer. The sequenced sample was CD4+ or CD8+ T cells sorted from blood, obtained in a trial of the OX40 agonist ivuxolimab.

The CDR3 nucleotides read TGTGCCAGCAGCTTTAACAGGGAAGCAGATACGCAGTATTTT. This encodes CASSFNREADTQYF. V and J are TRBV11-2 and TRBJ2-3; D may be TRBD1 (6 bases). Germline V lookup: CDR1 SGHAT, CDR2 FQNNGV. V shed 3 bases and J shed 4 bases, with 11 bases lying between them. CDR3 length: 14 residues. Combining the CDR3 with reference TRBV11-2 and TRBJ2-3 gives the whole variable domain EAGVAQSPRYKIIEKRQSVAFWCNPISGHATLYWYQQILGQGPKLLIQFQNNGVVDDSQLPKDRFSAERLKGVDSTLKIQPAKLEDSAVYLCASSFNREADTQYFGPGTRLTVL.